This passage covers 7 T cell receptor beta chains from one sample sequenced in a study of vaccination effects on CD4 cells after COVID-19. The assay was immunoSEQ multiplex PCR, and TCRdb's table has in-frame clones only and misses some. The sample has roughly 16,000 clones, about 78% seen once. These receptors lack a known antigen. Viral peptide pool expansion of antigen-specific CD4+ T cells preceded sequencing in the ViraFEST assay. Having been cultured for ten to eleven days, the cells underwent CD4+ T cell isolation. Everyone in the study got two shots of either the BNT162b2 or mRNA-1273 vaccine. The material sequenced was CD4+ T cells from PBMCs cultured with HCoV-NL63 spike peptides, taken after COVID-19 vaccination. All receptors come from a human donor who received a COVID-19 vaccine.

J is TRBJ2-1 and V is TRBV5-1; the match to TRBD1 covers 8 bases. V shed 6 bases and J 3 bases; nucleotides not matched to a gene: 11. The CDR3 is made up of 16 amino acids. Per the germline V gene, CDR1 is SGHRS and CDR2 is YFSETQ. In DNA, the CDR3 is TGCGCCAGCATCCCGAGGCCCGGACAGGGCTACAATGAGCAGTTCTTC. It is translated as CASIPRPGQGYNEQFF.

The chain combines TRBV11-2 with TRBJ2-3; 8 nucleotides align to TRBD2. Germline CDR1 is SGHAT and CDR2 is FQNNGV. CDR3 length equals 15 residues. The trim removed 6 bases at V and 2 bases at J, leaving 7 bases unmatched. The CDR3 nucleotides read TGTGCCAGCAGTTCGGGGGGGGGACCCACAGATACGCAGTATTTT. Protein: CASSSGGGPTDTQYF.

The rearrangement links TRBV10-3 to TRBJ2-2, with 7 bases identical to TRBD2. The CDR3 runs 14 residues. Germline CDR1 is ENHRY and CDR2 is SYGVKD. V was pared by 4 bases and J by 1 base, with 0 bases of the junction left unmatched. This chain's CDR3 is CAISGGGNTGELFF. The CDR3, as DNA: TGTGCCATCAGTGGGGGGGGGAACACCGGGGAGCTGTTTTTT.

Relative to its sample, this clone is medium-sized (0.01 to 0.1%). This sequence joins TRBV2 and TRBJ2-1; 8 bases match TRBD2. Per the germline V gene, CDR1 is SNHLY and CDR2 is FYNNEI. CDR3 length: 15 amino acids. The V gene end was trimmed by 2 bases and the J gene end by 4 bases; junction bases not matched to a gene: 4. CDR3 DNA sequence: TGTGCCAGCAGTGAATCGGGGGGGGCTTACAATGAGCAGTTCTTC. Its protein is CASSESGGAYNEQFF.

J is TRBJ1-1 and V is TRBV19; D may be TRBD1 (5 bases). The germline gives CDR1 LNHDA, CDR2 SQIVND (reference sequence). The CDR3 consists of 15 residues. Trimming took 6 bases from V and 0 from J, leaving 14 bases between them. The CDR3 DNA reads as TGTGCCAGTAGCCGTGTCGGGGGTATGAACACTGAAGCTTTCTTT. Translation gives CASSRVGGMNTEAFF.

The V and J genes are TRBV9 and TRBJ1-6, with 8 bases fitting TRBD1. This CDR3 is 15 amino acids long. The J segment lost 7 bases and the V segment lost 0 bases, leaving 3 bases of the junction unmatched. The germline gives CDR1 SGDLS, CDR2 YYNGEE. The CDR3 DNA follows: TGTGCCAGCAGCGTAGGGGACAGGCCCAATTCACCCCTCCACTTT. Translating gives CASSVGDRPNSPLHF.

The rearrangement joins TRBV28 to TRBJ1-5; a possible D gene is TRBD1 (5 bases). The V gene's germline CDR1 is MDHEN and CDR2 SYDVKM. V was shortened by 3 bases and J by 1 base, with 16 bases between the two germline ends. The CDR3 has 17 amino acids. CDR3 bases: TGTGCCAGCAGTTTGTTACGGGGGACCGACAGCAATCAGCCCCAGCATTTT. Protein: CASSLLRGTDSNQPQHF.